This T cell receptor beta chain originates from a study of beta chain features in type 1 diabetes. Turning to the study itself: On cell yields, gender and age, patients and healthy donors were similar.

Regarding this clone: The antigen remains undetermined.

Isolated RNA was reverse transcribed in full, so expressed TCRB transcripts were sequenced. Naive, central memory and regulatory T cell samples yielded about 4 million reads on average. Repertoires were generated with immunoSEQ multiplex PCR, while TCRdb's copy carries only in-frame clones and drops some. The table records around 280,000 clones, about 15% of them present only once. V was pared by 5 bases and J by 7 bases, with 17 bases between. CDR3 length: 14 amino acids. Germline CDR1 MNHEY, CDR2 SVGAGI. Notes on the study in general: When Type 1 diabetes patients were examined, their TCRB CDR3s proved moderately but significantly shorter in all four CD4+ subsets. There were fewer insertions and more deletions at the VDJ junctions of type 1 diabetes patients.

One heparinised blood draw averaging about 120 mL was given by each donor. The rearrangement uses TRBV6-5 and TRBJ1-2, with D unresolved. The TCR originated in a young man with type 1 diabetes. Material: naive CD4+ T cells from blood. The chain's CDR3 is CASSRLEGKIGYTF. The DNA of the CDR3 is TGTGCCAGCAGTCGACTAGAGGGAAAGATTGGCTACACCTTC.